This TCR beta chain originates from a study of human T cells and chemical hapten exposure. Study information: The study lasted roughly 26 weeks, and patients were dosed weekly with diphenylcyclopropenone on the scalp throughout.

Study results and limitations: Sensitizing with DPC caused no change in TCRs above 1 in 1000 frequency.

Described time point: patch test 3, about 24 weeks after DPC sensitization. The treatment is: therapeutic diphenylcyclopropenone sensitization with weekly scalp DPC. Germline lookup yields CDR1 MNHEY and CDR2 SVGEGT. The junction had 12 bases not matched to a gene; V was cut back by 6 bases and J by 2 bases. The CDR3 runs 18 residues. This clonotype was seen a handful of times. Its target is not known. The library labeled individual cDNA molecules by adding unique molecular identifiers to them. TCRdb fed the RACE reads into MiXCR, producing one record per CDR3 protein. The top ten clones hold roughly 1% of a sample with roughly 90,000 distinct CDR3 sequences, roughly 10% of them seen once.

The receptor comes from a woman aged 25 to 45 with alopecia areata. Some clones in this sample may be carry-over from other donors' samples. Sequencing used whole blood, obtained in connection with sensitization to the hapten diphenylcyclopropenone (DPC). The rearrangement uses TRBV6-2 or TRBV6-3 and TRBJ2-1; 11 bases align to TRBD1. This CDR3 reads CASSSGQGAGTPYNEQFF. The DNA of the CDR3 is TGTGCCAGCAGCAGTGGACAGGGGGCGGGGACGCCCTACAATGAGCAGTTCTTC.